This T cell receptor (beta chain) was found in a study of a mutant IDH1 vaccine in newly diagnosed glioma. Study information: Most patients had radiochemotherapy with temozolomide before enrollment; others had one alone.

Repertoires were generated with immunoSEQ multiplex PCR, while TCRdb's copy carries only in-frame clones and drops some. Among 75,000 to 85,000 clones, 91% were seen once, and the ten largest hold about 0.6%. Germline CDR1 is SGHRS and CDR2 is YFSETQ. V lost 2 bases to trimming and J lost 5 bases, with 11 bases between them. This CDR3 is 15 amino acids long. Specified time point: week 5, during vaccination. Each vaccine dose was 300 ug of mutant IDH1 20-mer peptide, with topical imiquimod. About this clone: Its specificity is unknown.

The clonotype was recovered from a woman between 50 and 59 years old with glioma. This chain links TRBV5-1 with TRBJ1-6; perhaps TRBD1 as D (5 bases). Sequenced here: PBMCs, sampled from a glioma patient whose treatment included an IDH1 peptide vaccine. Here the CDR3 reads CASSLRDGDNSPLHF. CDR3 nucleotide sequence: TGCGCCAGCAGCTTACGGGACGGAGATAATTCACCCCTCCACTTT. The variable domain in full, with the rest retrieved from reference TRBV5-1 and TRBJ1-6, is KAGVTQTPRYLIKTRGQQVTLSCSPISGHRSVSWYQQTPGQGLQFLFEYFSETQRNKGNFPGRFSGRQFSNSRSEMNVSTLELGDSALYLCASSLRDGDNSPLHFGNGTRLTVT.